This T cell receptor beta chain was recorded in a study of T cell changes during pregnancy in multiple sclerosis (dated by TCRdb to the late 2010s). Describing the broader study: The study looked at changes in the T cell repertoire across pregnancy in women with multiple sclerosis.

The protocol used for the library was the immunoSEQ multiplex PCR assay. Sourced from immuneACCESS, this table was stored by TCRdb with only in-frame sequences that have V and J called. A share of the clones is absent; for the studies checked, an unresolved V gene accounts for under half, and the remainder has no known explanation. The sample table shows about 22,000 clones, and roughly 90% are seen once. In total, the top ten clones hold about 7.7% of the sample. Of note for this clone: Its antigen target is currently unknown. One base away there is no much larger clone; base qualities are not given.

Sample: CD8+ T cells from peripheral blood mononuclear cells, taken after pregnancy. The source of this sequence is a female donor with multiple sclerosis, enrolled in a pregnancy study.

The CDR3: CSVELVLAGGGSSYNEQFF. The DNA reads as follows: TGCAGCGTTGAATTGGTCCTAGCGGGAGGCGGGAGCTCCTACAATGAGCAGTTCTTC. The V and J segments used are TRBV29-1 and TRBJ2-1, and TRBD2 matches 11 of the central bases. The cysteine opens and the phenylalanine closes a CDR3 of 19 amino acids. Just the 57-base CDR3 DNA is kept, in frame starting at base 1. V lost 2 bases and J lost 0 bases, and the count of bases not matched to a germline gene is 12. From a lookup of the germline V gene, CDR1 and CDR2 are SQVTM and ANQGSEA.